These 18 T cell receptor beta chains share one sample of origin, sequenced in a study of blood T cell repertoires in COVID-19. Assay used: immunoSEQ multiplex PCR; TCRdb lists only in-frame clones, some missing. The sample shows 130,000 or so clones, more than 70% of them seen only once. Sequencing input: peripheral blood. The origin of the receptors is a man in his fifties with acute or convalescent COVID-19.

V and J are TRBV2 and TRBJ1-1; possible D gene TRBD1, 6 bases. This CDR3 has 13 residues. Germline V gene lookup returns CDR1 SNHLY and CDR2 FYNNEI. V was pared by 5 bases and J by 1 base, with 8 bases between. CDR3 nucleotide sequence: TGTGCCAGCAGTTCACAGGGGAACACTGAAGCTTTCTTT. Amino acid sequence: CASSSQGNTEAFF.

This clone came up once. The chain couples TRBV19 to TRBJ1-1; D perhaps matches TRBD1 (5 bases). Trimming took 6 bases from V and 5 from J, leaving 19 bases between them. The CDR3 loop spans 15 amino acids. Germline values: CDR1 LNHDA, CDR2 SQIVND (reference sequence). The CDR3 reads CASSRGTVAITEAFF. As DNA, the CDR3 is TGTGCCAGTAGCCGCGGGACCGTCGCAATAACTGAAGCTTTCTTT.

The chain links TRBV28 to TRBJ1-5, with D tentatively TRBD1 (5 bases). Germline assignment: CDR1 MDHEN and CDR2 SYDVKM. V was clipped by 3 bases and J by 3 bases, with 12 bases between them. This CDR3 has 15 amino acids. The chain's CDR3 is CASSFVRGNNQPQHF. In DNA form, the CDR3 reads TGTGCCAGCAGTTTTGTGCGGGGCAACAATCAGCCCCAGCATTTT.

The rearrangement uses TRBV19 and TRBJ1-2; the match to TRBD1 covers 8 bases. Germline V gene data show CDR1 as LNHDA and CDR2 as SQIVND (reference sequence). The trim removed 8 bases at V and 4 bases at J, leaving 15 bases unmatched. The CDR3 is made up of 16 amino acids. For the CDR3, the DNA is TGTGCCAGTCGTAACCTGGTGACAGGGGCGACCTATGGCTACACCTTC. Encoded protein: CASRNLVTGATYGYTF.

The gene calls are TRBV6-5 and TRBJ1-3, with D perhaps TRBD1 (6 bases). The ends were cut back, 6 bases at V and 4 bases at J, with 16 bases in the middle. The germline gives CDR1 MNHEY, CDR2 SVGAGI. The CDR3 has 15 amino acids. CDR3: CASRSTGLGGNTIYF. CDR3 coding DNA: TGTGCCAGCAGATCTACAGGGCTAGGAGGAAACACCATATATTTT.

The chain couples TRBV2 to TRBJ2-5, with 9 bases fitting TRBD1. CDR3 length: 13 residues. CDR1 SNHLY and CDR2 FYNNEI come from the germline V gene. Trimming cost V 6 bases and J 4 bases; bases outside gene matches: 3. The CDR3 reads CASRPTGGETQYF. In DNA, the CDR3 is TGTGCCAGCAGGCCGACAGGGGGAGAGACCCAGTACTTC.

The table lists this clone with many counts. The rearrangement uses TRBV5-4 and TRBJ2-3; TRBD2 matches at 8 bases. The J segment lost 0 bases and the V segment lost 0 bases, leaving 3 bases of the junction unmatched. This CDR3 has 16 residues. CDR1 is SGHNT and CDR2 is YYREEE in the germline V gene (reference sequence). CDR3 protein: CASSLALADSTDTQYF. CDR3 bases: TGTGCCAGCAGCTTGGCACTAGCGGATAGCACAGATACGCAGTATTTT. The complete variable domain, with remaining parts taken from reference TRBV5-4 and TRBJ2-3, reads ETGVTQSPTHLIKTRGQQVTLRCSSQSGHNTVSWYQQALGQGPQFIFQYYREEENGRGNFPPRFSGLQFPNYSSELNVNALELDDSALYLCASSLALADSTDTQYFGPGTRLTVL.

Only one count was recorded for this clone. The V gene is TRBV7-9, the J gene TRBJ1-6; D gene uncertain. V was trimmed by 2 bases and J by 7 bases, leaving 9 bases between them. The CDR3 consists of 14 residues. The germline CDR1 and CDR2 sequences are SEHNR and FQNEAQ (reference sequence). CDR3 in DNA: TGTGCCAGCAGCTTAAAGGGAGGCAATTCACCCCTCCACTTT. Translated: CASSLKGGNSPLHF.

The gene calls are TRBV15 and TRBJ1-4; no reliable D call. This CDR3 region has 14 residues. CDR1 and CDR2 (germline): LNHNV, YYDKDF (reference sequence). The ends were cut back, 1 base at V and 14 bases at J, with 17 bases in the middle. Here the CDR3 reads CATSRVVQAISLFF. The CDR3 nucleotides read TGTGCCACCAGCAGAGTGGTGCAGGCAATATCTCTGTTTTTT. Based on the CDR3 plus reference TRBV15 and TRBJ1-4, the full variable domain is DAMVIQNPRYQVTQFGKPVTLSCSQTLNHNVMYWYQQKSSQAPKLLFHYYDKDFNNEADTPDNFQSRRPNTSFCFLDIRSPGLGDTAMYLCATSRVVQAISLFFGSGTQLSVL.

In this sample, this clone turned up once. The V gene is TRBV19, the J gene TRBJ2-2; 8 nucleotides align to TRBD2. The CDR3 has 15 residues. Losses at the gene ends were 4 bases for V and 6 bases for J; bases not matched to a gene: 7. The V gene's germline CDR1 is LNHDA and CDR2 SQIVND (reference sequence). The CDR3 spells CASSTPGLVPGELFF. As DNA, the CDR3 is TGTGCCAGTAGTACTCCGGGACTAGTTCCCGGGGAGCTGTTTTTT.

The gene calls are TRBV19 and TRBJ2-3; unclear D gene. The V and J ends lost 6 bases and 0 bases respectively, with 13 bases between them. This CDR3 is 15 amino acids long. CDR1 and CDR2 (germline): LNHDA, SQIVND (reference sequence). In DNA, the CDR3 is TGTGCCAGTAGCCGGAGTCGCCCCAGCACAGATACGCAGTATTTT. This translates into CASSRSRPSTDTQYF. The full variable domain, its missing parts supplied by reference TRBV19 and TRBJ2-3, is DGGITQSPKYLFRKEGQNVTLSCEQNLNHDAMYWYRQDPGQGLRLIYYSQIVNDFQKGDIAEGYSVSREKKESFPLTVTSAQKNPTAFYLCASSRSRPSTDTQYFGPGTRLTVL.

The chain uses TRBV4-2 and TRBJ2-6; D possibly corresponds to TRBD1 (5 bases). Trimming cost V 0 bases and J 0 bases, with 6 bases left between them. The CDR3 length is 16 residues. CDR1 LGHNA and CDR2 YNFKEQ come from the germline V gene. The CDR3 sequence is CASSQEGASGANVLTF. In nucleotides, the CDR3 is TGTGCCAGCAGCCAAGAAGGGGCCTCTGGGGCCAACGTCCTGACTTTC.

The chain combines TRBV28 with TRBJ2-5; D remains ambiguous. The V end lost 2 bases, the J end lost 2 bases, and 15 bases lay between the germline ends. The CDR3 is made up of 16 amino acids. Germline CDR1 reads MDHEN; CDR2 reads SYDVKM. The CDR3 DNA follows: TGTGCCAGCAGTTTAAAGTTGAGGCAGCCGCAAGAGACCCAGTACTTC. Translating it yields CASSLKLRQPQETQYF.

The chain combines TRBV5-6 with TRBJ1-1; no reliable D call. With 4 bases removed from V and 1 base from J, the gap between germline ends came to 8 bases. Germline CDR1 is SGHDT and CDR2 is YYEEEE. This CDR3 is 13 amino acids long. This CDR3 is CASSIHPNTEAFF. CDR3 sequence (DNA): TGTGCCAGCAGCATACATCCGAACACTGAAGCTTTCTTT.

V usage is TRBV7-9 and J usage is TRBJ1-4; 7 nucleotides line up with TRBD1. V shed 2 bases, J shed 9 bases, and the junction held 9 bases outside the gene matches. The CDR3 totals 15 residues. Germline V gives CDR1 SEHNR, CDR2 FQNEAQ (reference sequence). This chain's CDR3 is CASSLIARQGKKLFF. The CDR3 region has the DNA TGTGCCAGCAGCTTAATAGCGAGACAGGGAAAAAAACTGTTTTTT.

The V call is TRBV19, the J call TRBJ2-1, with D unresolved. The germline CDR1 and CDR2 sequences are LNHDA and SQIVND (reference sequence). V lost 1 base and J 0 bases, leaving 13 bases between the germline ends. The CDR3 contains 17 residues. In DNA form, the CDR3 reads TGTGCCAGTAGTATAGGGTACTCCCTGAGCTCCTACAATGAGCAGTTCTTC. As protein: CASSIGYSLSSYNEQFF. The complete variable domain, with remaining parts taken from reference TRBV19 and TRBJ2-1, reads DGGITQSPKYLFRKEGQNVTLSCEQNLNHDAMYWYRQDPGQGLRLIYYSQIVNDFQKGDIAEGYSVSREKKESFPLTVTSAQKNPTAFYLCASSIGYSLSSYNEQFFGPGTRLTVL.

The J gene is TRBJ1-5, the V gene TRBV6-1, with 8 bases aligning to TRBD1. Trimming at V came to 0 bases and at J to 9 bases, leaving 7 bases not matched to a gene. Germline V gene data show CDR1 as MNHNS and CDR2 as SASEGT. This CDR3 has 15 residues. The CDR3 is CASSEAPTGELPQHF. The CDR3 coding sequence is TGTGCCAGCAGTGAAGCTCCGACAGGGGAGTTGCCCCAGCATTTT.

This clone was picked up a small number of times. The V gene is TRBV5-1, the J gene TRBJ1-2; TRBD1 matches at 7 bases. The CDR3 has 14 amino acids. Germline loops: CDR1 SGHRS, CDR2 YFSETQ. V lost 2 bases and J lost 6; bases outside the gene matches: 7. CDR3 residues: CASSLGPGTDGYTF. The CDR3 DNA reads TGCGCCAGCAGCTTAGGGCCCGGGACAGATGGCTACACCTTC.